This entry lists 2 T cell receptor beta chains sequenced from one sample in a study of glioma-infiltrating T cells after dendritic cell vaccination. Time point meaning: after dendritic cell vaccination, including at tumor progression/relapse. The assay was immunoSEQ multiplex PCR, and TCRdb's table has in-frame clones only and misses some. The sample holds just under 100,000 clones, approximately 80% seen once. The sequences come from blood, collected after dendritic cell vaccination. The receptors derive from a human donor with glioblastoma.

This sequence joins TRBV6-5 and TRBJ1-2; no reliable D call. From germline, CDR1 is MNHEY and CDR2 SVGAGI. The CDR3 runs 13 residues. Trimming shortened V by 2 bases and J by 2 bases, and 6 bases separated the two germline ends. The DNA of the CDR3 is TGTGCCAGCAGTTACCGACTAAACTATGGCTACACCTTC. This codes for CASSYRLNYGYTF.

This clone showed up just a few times. The V gene is TRBV19, the J gene TRBJ2-1; 8 bases align to TRBD1. Unmatched junction bases numbered 7, after V lost 3 bases and J lost 6 bases. CDR1 and CDR2 (germline): LNHDA, SQIVND (reference sequence). CDR3 length: 15 residues. The CDR3 sequence: CASSMWRTGPNEQFF. CDR3 DNA sequence: TGTGCCAGTAGTATGTGGAGGACAGGGCCCAATGAGCAGTTCTTC.